Listed below are T cell receptor beta chains from one sample, sequenced in a study of blood T cell repertoires in COVID-19. Sequencing was performed with immunoSEQ multiplex PCR; in TCRdb, only in-frame clones are kept and a portion is missing. Of roughly 330,000 clones in the sample, around 90% were seen once. The specimen was peripheral blood. These receptor sequences come from a man younger than 45 with COVID-19, enrolled during active disease. Both conserved end residues are part of each CDR3. The D gene is left open where the match is weak. Part of the rows lack a size; the others show once, few, many or a class for expanded clones.

TRBJ2-5	TRBV7-8	15	NA	NA	CASSLDREGEETQYF	TGTGCCAGCAGCTTGGACAGGGAGGGAGAGGAGACCCAGTACTTC
TRBJ2-3	TRBV7-2	14	TRBD2	NA	CASSSDGLADTQYF	TGTGCCAGCAGCTCTGATGGACTAGCAGATACGCAGTATTTT
TRBJ1-1	TRBV2	11	NA	NA	CASLAGTEAFF	TGTGCCAGCTTGGCGGGCACTGAAGCTTTCTTT
TRBJ2-1	TRBV11-3	13	NA	NA	CASSHTSYNEQFF	TGTGCCAGCAGCCACACCTCCTACAATGAGCAGTTCTTC
TRBJ1-6	TRBV10-3	14	TRBD1	NA	CAISRDSLNSPLHF	TGTGCCATCAGTAGGGACAGCTTGAATTCACCCCTCCACTTT
TRBJ2-7	TRBV27	13	NA	NA	CASSFGLAYEQYF	TGTGCCAGCAGTTTCGGGTTAGCCTACGAGCAGTACTTC
TRBJ1-2	TRBV6-5	15	NA	NA	CASSYSLAGTYGYTF	TGTGCCAGCAGTTACTCGTTGGCAGGGACTTATGGCTACACCTTC
TRBJ2-7	TRBV6-4	15	NA	NA	CASSDPGESSYEQYF	TGTGCCAGCAGTGACCCAGGGGAGAGCTCCTACGAGCAGTACTTC
TRBJ1-2	TRBV27	13	NA	NA	CASSPTTNYGYTF	TGTGCCAGCAGTCCGACTACTAACTATGGCTACACCTTC
TRBJ2-1	TRBV5-4	13	NA	NA	CASSLEGNNEQFF	TGTGCCAGCAGCTTGGAGGGGAACAATGAGCAGTTCTTC
TRBJ1-6	TRBV19	15	NA	NA	CASSIKGGGNSPLHF	TGTGCCAGTAGTATAAAAGGGGGGGGAAATTCACCCCTCCACTTT
TRBJ2-1	TRBV9	16	TRBD2	NA	CASSTTGTSDYNEQFF	TGTGCCAGCAGCACGACCGGGACTAGCGACTACAATGAGCAGTTCTTC
TRBJ2-1	TRBV9	16	TRBD2	NA	CASSAGLAGQWNEQFF	TGTGCCAGCAGCGCAGGACTAGCGGGACAGTGGAATGAGCAGTTCTTC
TRBJ2-3	TRBV7-3	19	TRBD1	NA	CASSSRTGTGGGRTDTQYF	TGTGCCAGCAGCTCTCGGACCGGGACAGGGGGCGGGCGGACAGATACGCAGTATTTT
TRBJ2-1	TRBV27	15	TRBD1	few	CASSSLGQGENEQFF	TGTGCCAGCAGTTCCCTAGGACAGGGGGAGAATGAGCAGTTCTTC